The 27 T cell receptor beta chains listed next were all sequenced from one sample in a study of OX40 agonist ivuxolimab in advanced cancers. This table comes from immunoSEQ multiplex PCR, and its TCRdb copy is limited to in-frame clones, with some not included. The sample records more than 85,000 clones, about 90% being singletons. Sequences were derived from CD4+ or CD8+ T cells sorted from blood, sampled in a trial of the OX40 agonist ivuxolimab. Receptors were obtained from an adult with an advanced solid tumor such as melanoma, head and neck, liver or kidney cancer.

This clone turned up a few times. The chain uses TRBV4-1 and TRBJ2-7; tentatively, D is TRBD1 (5 bases). The CDR3 consists of 12 residues. Germline V gene lookup returns CDR1 MGHRA and CDR2 YSYEKL. Trimming removed 4 bases from V and 2 bases from J, with 6 bases in between. CDR3 protein: CASSRTPYEQYF. CDR3 sequence (DNA): TGCGCCAGCAGCCGGACACCCTACGAGCAGTACTTC.

V gene TRBV5-6 combines with J gene TRBJ2-1, with D maybe TRBD2 (6 bases). Trimming left V 4 bases short and J 10 bases short, with 9 bases between. CDR3 length equals 11 residues. Germline V gene data show CDR1 as SGHDT and CDR2 as YYEEEE. This CDR3 is CASSRGAEQFF. The CDR3 DNA reads as TGTGCCAGCAGCCGCGGGGCGGAGCAGTTCTTC.

This chain's CDR3 is CASSHGVTGSYEQYF. The DNA for the CDR3 is TGTGCCAGCAGCCATGGAGTAACCGGCTCCTACGAGCAGTACTTC. V usage is TRBV7-9 and J usage is TRBJ2-7; D uncertain. Germline lookup yields CDR1 SEHNR and CDR2 FQNEAQ (reference sequence). This CDR3 is 15 amino acids long. Trimming took 5 bases from V and 0 from J, leaving 14 bases between them.

The chain combines TRBV4-1 with TRBJ2-7; 7 bases line up with TRBD2. Trimming removed 2 bases from V and 3 bases from J; junction bases left unmatched: 4. Germline V CDR1 and CDR2: MGHRA, YSYEKL. This CDR3 is 14 amino acids long. The CDR3 DNA reads TGCGCCAGCAGCCAAACCGGGACTATCTACGAGCAGTACTTC. It specifies CASSQTGTIYEQYF.

This clone was observed a single time. This chain connects TRBV5-6 to TRBJ2-4; no clear D. Per the germline V gene, CDR1 is SGHDT and CDR2 is YYEEEE. CDR3 length equals 16 residues. Trimming took 1 base from V and 0 from J, leaving 11 bases between them. The chain's CDR3 is CASSLWAGLAKNIQYF. DNA for the CDR3: TGTGCCAGCAGCTTGTGGGCAGGATTAGCCAAAAACATTCAGTACTTC. The entire variable domain, with the rest obtained from reference TRBV5-6 and TRBJ2-4, is as follows: DAGVTQSPTHLIKTRGQQVTLRCSPKSGHDTVSWYQQALGQGPQFIFQYYEEEERQRGNFPDRFSGHQFPNYSSELNVNALLLGDSALYLCASSLWAGLAKNIQYFGAGTRLSVL.

The gene calls are TRBV7-9 and TRBJ2-1; 7 bases are shared with TRBD1. The CDR3 extends over 17 amino acids. Germline CDR1 reads SEHNR; CDR2 reads FQNEAQ (reference sequence). The ends lost 5 bases at V and 2 bases at J; junction bases unmatched: 12. The CDR3 coding sequence is TGTGCCAGCAGCGATTATACTCCGGGACAGCCCTACAATGAGCAGTTCTTC. This sequence encodes CASSDYTPGQPYNEQFF. Looking up the rest from reference TRBV7-9 and TRBJ2-1 gives the full variable domain: DTGVSQNPRHKITKRGQNVTFRCDPISEHNRLYWYRQTLGQGPEFLTYFQNEAQLEKSRLLSDRFSAERPKGSFSTLEIQRTEQGDSAMYLCASSDYTPGQPYNEQFFGPGTRLTVL.

This clone was picked up one time. The rearrangement links TRBV4-1 to TRBJ1-1; maybe TRBD1 (6 bases). CDR1 is MGHRA and CDR2 is YSYEKL in the germline V gene. The CDR3 extends over 16 amino acids. V was cut by 2 bases and J by 1 base, with 14 bases left in between. CDR3 in amino acids: CASSQTGSLENTEAFF. As DNA, the CDR3 is TGCGCCAGCAGCCAAACAGGGAGTTTGGAGAACACTGAAGCTTTCTTT.

The chain uses TRBV30 and TRBJ2-1; 9 bases line up with TRBD2. There are 13 residues in the CDR3. Germline V gives CDR1 GTSNPN, CDR2 SVGIG (reference sequence). With V trimmed by 4 bases and J by 4 bases, 2 bases remained unmatched. CDR3 in amino acids: CAWTSGIYNEQFF. Written as DNA, the CDR3 is TGTGCCTGGACTAGCGGGATTTACAATGAGCAGTTCTTC.

The CDR3 nucleotides read TGCAGCGTTAACTTCCCAGTCGGACTAGCGGGAGCCCCAAGCAATGAGCAGTTCTTC. Translation: CSVNFPVGLAGAPSNEQFF. The V gene is TRBV29-1, the J gene TRBJ2-1, with 13 bases identical to TRBD2. Germline trimming cut 5 bases from V and 6 bases from J; bases unmatched to any gene: 19. CDR1 is SQVTM, CDR2 ANQGSEA, per germline. The length of the CDR3 is 19 residues.

The CDR3 is CASSPPGTASNQPQHF. The CDR3 DNA follows: TGTGCCAGCTCACCACCGGGGACAGCCAGCAATCAGCCCCAGCATTTT. This rearrangement joins TRBV18 to TRBJ1-5, with TRBD1 matching 7 bases. The CDR3 covers 16 residues. Germline CDR1 is KGHSH and CDR2 is LQKENI. The V gene end was trimmed by 0 bases and the J gene end by 1 base; junction bases not matched to a gene: 3.

This chain's CDR3 is CASSLLGSAYEQYF. In DNA, the CDR3 is TGTGCCAGCAGTTTATTGGGTTCAGCCTACGAGCAGTACTTC. The chain is built from TRBV28 and TRBJ2-7; D gene uncertain. The V end was cut by 1 base, the J end by 2 bases, with 9 bases between. Germline-derived CDR1 and CDR2 are MDHEN and SYDVKM. This CDR3 has 14 amino acids.

This clone was observed a single time. This chain links TRBV6-5 with TRBJ1-3; D is possibly TRBD1 (6 bases). This CDR3 has 15 amino acids. With 6 bases removed from V and 2 bases from J, the gap between germline ends came to 14 bases. The germline V gene has CDR1 MNHEY and CDR2 SVGAGI. CDR3 coding DNA: TGTGCCAGCAGCCGGGGGGCCAAGGCTGGAAACACCATATATTTT. This sequence encodes CASSRGAKAGNTIYF.

CDR3 sequence reads: CASSLARTDLRAPGNSEQFF. Here the CDR3 DNA reads TGCGCCAGCAGCTTGGCCCGGACAGACCTTAGGGCCCCAGGCAATTCTGAGCAGTTCTTC. The rearrangement joins TRBV5-1 to TRBJ2-1; maybe TRBD1 (6 bases). V lost 0 bases to trimming and J lost 9 bases, with 31 bases between them. The CDR3 totals 20 residues. Germline V lookup: CDR1 SGHRS, CDR2 YFSETQ.

This sequence joins TRBV30 and TRBJ1-4; TRBD1 is a possible D gene (5 bases). This CDR3 spans 13 amino acids. The germline V gene has CDR1 GTSNPN and CDR2 SVGIG (reference sequence). V lost 4 bases, J lost 7 bases, and 13 bases lay in between. DNA for the CDR3: TGTGCCTGGAAGCGTACCGGGGGTGAAAAACTGTTTTTT. Amino acid sequence: CAWKRTGGEKLFF.

This clone has just one count. CDR3 nucleotides: TGTGCCAGTAATGCCGGGGGGTATGAAAAACTGTTTTTT. Translating it yields CASNAGGYEKLFF. This chain connects TRBV19 to TRBJ1-4; maybe TRBD1 (5 bases). CDR1 and CDR2 from the germline V gene are LNHDA and SQIVND (reference sequence). V was cut by 7 bases and J by 6 bases, with 12 bases left in between. This CDR3 is built from 13 residues.

The V call is TRBV21-1, the J call TRBJ2-5; the tabulated D call, TRBD1, remains unverified against the DNA. TRBV21-1 is assigned pseudogene status. This CDR3 is 16 amino acids long. CDR3 loop: CASSKYRQGARETQYF. The CDR3 DNA reads TGTGCCAGCAGCAAATATCGGCAGGGGGCGCGGGAGACCCAGTACTTC.

For the CDR3, the DNA is TGTGCCACCAGCAGAGATTCGGGGACCTATAGCAATCAGCCCCAGCATTTT. Amino acids: CATSRDSGTYSNQPQHF. The chain carries TRBV15 and TRBJ1-5, with D possibly matching TRBD1 (5 bases). V lost 0 bases and J lost 0, with 12 bases in between. The V gene's germline CDR1 is LNHNV and CDR2 YYDKDF (reference sequence). CDR3 length equals 17 residues. Using reference TRBV15 and TRBJ1-5 for the parts outside the CDR3, the full variable domain is DAMVIQNPRYQVTQFGKPVTLSCSQTLNHNVMYWYQQKSSQAPKLLFHYYDKDFNNEADTPDNFQSRRPNTSFCFLDIRSPGLGDTAMYLCATSRDSGTYSNQPQHFGDGTRLSIL.

The chain has TRBV5-1 and TRBJ2-3; 10 bases align to TRBD2. CDR1 and CDR2 from the germline V gene are SGHRS and YFSETQ. The CDR3 is 17 residues long. V lost 4 bases and J lost 1; bases outside the gene matches: 9. The CDR3, as DNA: TGCGCCAGCAGCCCTCGGACTAGCGGAGCTGGCACAGATACGCAGTATTTT. The encoded protein is CASSPRTSGAGTDTQYF.

To note about this clone: Other DNA sequences within the sample encode an identical CDR3. The J gene is TRBJ2-7, the V gene TRBV7-2; D call uncertain. This CDR3 comprises 14 residues. Trimming removed 1 base at V and 2 bases at J, with 9 bases between. Germline V gene sequence: CDR1 SGHTA, CDR2 FQGNSA. The CDR3 nucleotides read TGTGCCAGCAGCTTAGAAGGCGGTCCCTACGAGCAGTACTTC. Protein product: CASSLEGGPYEQYF.

This clone was seen only once. V is TRBV14 and J is TRBJ1-1; D unclear. Germline V lookup: CDR1 SGHDN, CDR2 FVKESK. Trimming removed 2 bases from V and 6 bases from J, with 4 bases in between. This CDR3 has 11 residues. The CDR3 DNA reads as TGTGCCAGCAGCCAATGGTCTGAAGCTTTCTTT. This encodes CASSQWSEAFF.

The rearrangement links TRBV7-6 to TRBJ2-2; tentative D call: TRBD1 (6 bases). The CDR3 spans 17 residues. Germline loops: CDR1 SGHVS, CDR2 FNYEAQ. V dropped 3 bases and J dropped 2 bases, with 16 bases sitting between them. The CDR3 coding sequence is TGTGCCAGCAGCTTGAATTACAGGGTCGGTAACACCGGGGAGCTGTTTTTT. Protein: CASSLNYRVGNTGELFF.

This sequence joins TRBV6-6 and TRBJ1-3; D gene ambiguous. The CDR3 is 14 residues long. The ends were cut back, 4 bases at V and 7 bases at J, with 14 bases in the middle. Germline assignment: CDR1 MNHNY and CDR2 SVGAGI (reference sequence). The CDR3 loop reads CASSSPGRGNTIYF. CDR3 nucleotides: TGTGCCAGCAGTTCACCGGGTCGTGGCAACACCATATATTTT.

V and J are TRBV5-4 and TRBJ2-3, with D hard to call. The CDR3 loop spans 14 amino acids. V was cut by 0 bases and J by 2 bases, with 7 bases left in between. Looked up from germline, CDR1 is SGHNT and CDR2 is YYREEE (reference sequence). The CDR3 nucleotides are TGTGCCAGCAGCTTGGGACAAATCACAGATACGCAGTATTTT. Translated, it gives CASSLGQITDTQYF.

The chain combines TRBV6-5 with TRBJ1-2; D gene ambiguous. The ends were cut back, 0 bases at V and 4 bases at J, with 12 bases in the middle. This CDR3 contains 15 residues. CDR1 MNHEY and CDR2 SVGAGI come from the germline V gene. The CDR3 DNA sequence: TGTGCCAGCAGTTACTCGATTTGGGTTTTCTATGGCTACACCTTC. Translating gives CASSYSIWVFYGYTF.

This chain joins TRBV4-3 and TRBJ1-4; 7 nucleotides match TRBD1. The CDR3 extends over 14 amino acids. Germline trimming cut 4 bases from V and 7 bases from J; bases unmatched to any gene: 6. Germline lookup yields CDR1 LGHNA and CDR2 YSLEER. The DNA for the CDR3 is TGCGCCAGCAGCCCAAGTAGGGGGCGTGAAAAACTGTTTTTT. It specifies CASSPSRGREKLFF.

This sequence joins TRBV28 and TRBJ2-1, with 10 bases identical to TRBD2. The CDR3 contains 16 residues. CDR1 is MDHEN and CDR2 is SYDVKM in the germline V gene. Germline trimming cut 5 bases from V and 8 bases from J; bases unmatched to any gene: 12. The CDR3, as DNA: TGTGCCAGCAGTCCTAGCGGGAGCCGTCCTAGGGATGAGCAGTTCTTC. Translation: CASSPSGSRPRDEQFF.

The J gene is TRBJ2-3, the V gene TRBV6-1; TRBD2 matches at 12 bases. The CDR3 length is 15 residues. Germline V gene data show CDR1 as MNHNS and CDR2 as SASEGT. V trimming: 5 bases; J trimming: 7 bases; junction bases outside the gene matches: 7. DNA of the CDR3: TGTGCCAGCAGTAAACCTGGACTAGCGGGGAATACGCAGTATTTT. This encodes CASSKPGLAGNTQYF.